This TCR beta chain was recorded in a study of blood T cells in healthy people across ages. Study findings and constraints: Long-lived donors had more naive CD4+ cells and higher diversity than aged donors. Per million T cells, the diversity of TCR beta decreased roughly linearly as age advanced.

Germline CDR1 MNHEY, CDR2 SVGEGT. V dropped 6 bases and J dropped 5 bases, with 17 bases sitting between them. The CDR3 has 15 amino acids. A sample-barcoded 5' primer and a J-beta primer mix were used in a second PCR of about 7 to 12 cycles. TCRdb analysed the 5' RACE reads with MiXCR anew, one entry per CDR3 protein. This sample has roughly 1.5 million distinct CDR3 sequences, with under 55% found just once. Healthy Caucasian individuals from Russia aged about 6 to 95 served as donors. At least 5.5 micrograms of total RNA were extracted per sample. This clonotype was seen a single time. Its target is unknown.

Sequencing was done on a sample of blood. This receptor was identified in a woman younger than 35 in good health. This chain links TRBV6-2 or TRBV6-3 with TRBJ1-5, with D unclear. CDR3 residues: CASSRGLVGDQPQHF. CDR3 DNA: TGTGCCAGCAGCCGGGGTTTAGTGGGCGATCAGCCCCAGCATTTT.